Here is one TCR beta chain with its context. Germline loops: CDR1 SQVTM, CDR2 ANQGSEA. The V segment lost 4 bases and the J segment 4 bases; nucleotides outside the gene matches: 6. The CDR3 is 17 residues long. These data belong to a study of blood T cell repertoires in COVID-19. The overall study: Acute and convalescent COVID-19 specimens originated in the United States, Italy and Spain. PBMCs, B-cell-depleted T cells, or T cells provided the cDNA or gDNA that made up the material.

Participants came from under 30 US areas, aged roughly 18 to 90 years. Authors' methods: Counts of nucleated cells, estimated from reference gene primer amplification, were obtained. The method was immunoSEQ multiplex PCR; TCRdb's version includes in-frame clones alone and lacks a portion of them. V, J and clone size are taken as reported in that table, and D and trimming were inferred from the DNA itself. The sample consists of roughly 260,000 clones, about nine tenths of them appearing once. This sequence originates from a woman in her late teens or twenties who had recovered from COVID-19. The chain has TRBV29-1 and TRBJ2-2; 16 positions match TRBD2. The specimen was PBMCs or T cells enriched from blood (not recorded which). CDR3 nucleotides: TGCAGCGTTGGGGGGACTAGCGGGAGGGCCGGCACCGGGGAGCTGTTTTTT. It encodes CSVGGTSGRAGTGELFF.